A single sample gave rise to the 3 T cell receptor beta chains below, sequenced in a study of blood T cells in healthy people across ages. A J-beta primer mix and a sample-barcoded 5' primer were used in a second PCR of about 7 to 12 cycles. TCRdb re-derived calls from the 5' RACE reads in MiXCR, one entry per CDR3 protein. This sample carries 780,000 or so distinct CDR3 sequences, approximately 53% of them seen once, and the ten largest clones take roughly 25%. What was sequenced was blood. Source of these receptors: a man aged 35-49 years in good health.

The rearrangement uses TRBV24-1 and TRBJ2-1, with a tentative D call TRBD1 (5 bases). Germline V CDR1 and CDR2: KGHDR, SFDVKD. V was pared by 3 bases and J by 8 bases, with 16 bases between. The CDR3 is made up of 15 amino acids. CDR3: CATSDSRGPAYEQFF. CDR3 DNA: TGTGCCACCAGTGATAGTAGGGGCCCCGCCTATGAGCAGTTCTTC.

This clonotype was seen a few times. This chain joins TRBV12-3 or TRBV12-4 and TRBJ2-6; D is possibly TRBD1 (5 bases). Trimming left V 3 bases short and J 2 bases short, with 14 bases between. This CDR3 contains 17 residues. The CDR3 DNA follows: TGTGCCAGCAGTTTCGAGACAGCGATTACTGGGGCCAACGTCCTGACTTTC. Amino acids: CASSFETAITGANVLTF.

This clonotype has a handful of counts. The rearrangement links TRBV4-1 to TRBJ2-5; maybe TRBD2 (6 bases). There are 14 residues in the CDR3. CDR1 MGHRA and CDR2 YSYEKL come from the germline V gene. V was clipped by 1 base and J by 4 bases, with 10 bases between them. The CDR3 sequence: CASSQASVGETQYF. CDR3 nucleotide sequence: TGCGCCAGCAGCCAAGCTAGCGTGGGAGAGACCCAGTACTTC.